Below, 18 T cell receptor beta chains from the same sample are listed, as sequenced in a study of identical twins. TCRdb reprocessed the 5' RACE reads via MiXCR and lists one record per CDR3 protein. The table lists roughly 240,000 distinct CDR3 sequences, roughly 7.5% of them singletons. Separately, the same data were catalogued under a study of yellow fever vaccine responses in identical twins.

The sample was CD8+ T cells sorted from blood. The receptor source for this set is a woman aged 18-29 years in good health.

This clonotype was found a few times. The gene calls are TRBV27 and TRBJ1-2; TRBD1 matches at 11 bases. This CDR3 comprises 14 residues. Germline V gene sequence: CDR1 MNHEY, CDR2 SMNVEV (reference sequence). V shed 5 bases and J 6 bases; nucleotides not matched to a gene: 5. The CDR3 DNA sequence: TGTGCCAGCAGTCCCCGGGACAGGGGGGATGGCTACACCTTC. Encoded protein: CASSPRDRGDGYTF.

V and J are TRBV29-1 and TRBJ2-7; a possible D gene is TRBD2 (6 bases). In germline, CDR1 is SQVTM, CDR2 ANQGSEA. The CDR3 totals 12 residues. V gave up 5 bases and J gave up 4 bases, with 12 bases separating them. This chain's CDR3 is CSVSGRSYEQYF. For the CDR3, the DNA is TGCAGCGTTTCAGGGAGGTCGTACGAGCAGTACTTC.

This clonotype appeared a few times. V is TRBV10-3 and J is TRBJ2-7; the D gene could be TRBD1 or TRBD2 (5 bases each). Looked up from germline, CDR1 is ENHRY and CDR2 is SYGVKD. V was shortened by 5 bases and J by 7 bases, with 21 bases between the two germline ends. This CDR3 has 15 residues. The CDR3 DNA follows: TGTGCCATCAGTCCCCTACCTGGGACCGCTGGTGAGCAGTACGTC. It is translated as CAISPLPGTAGEQYV.

This clonotype showed up just a few times. The chain couples TRBV4-2 to TRBJ1-1; D unclear. CDR1 LGHNA and CDR2 YNFKEQ come from the germline V gene. CDR3 size: 15 residues. The V and J ends lost 0 bases and 2 bases respectively, with 10 bases between them. CDR3: CASSQDPRSNTEAFF. The CDR3 DNA reads TGTGCCAGCAGCCAAGATCCTCGGAGCAACACTGAAGCTTTCTTT.

J is TRBJ1-1 and V is TRBV29-1; possible D gene TRBD1, 5 bases. CDR1 and CDR2 (germline): SQVTM, ANQGSEA. The CDR3 spans 14 residues. V was cut by 3 bases and J by 0 bases, with 11 bases left in between. The DNA of the CDR3 is TGCAGCGTTGATGGGGGGACCATGAACACTGAAGCTTTCTTT. Protein: CSVDGGTMNTEAFF.

This clonotype was found many times. The chain uses TRBV20-1 and TRBJ1-1; 10 positions agree with TRBD1. Germline CDR1 and CDR2: DFQATT and SNEGSKA (reference sequence). The CDR3 extends over 15 amino acids. V dropped 6 bases and J dropped 4; count of bases not matched to a gene: 11. The CDR3 DNA reads TGCAGTGCCCGCGGGGACAGGGGTTTGAGCACTGAAGCTTTCTTT. It codes for CSARGDRGLSTEAFF.

This clonotype was seen a handful of times. The rearrangement uses TRBV20-1 and TRBJ1-6; 11 bases are shared with TRBD1. Germline trimming cut 3 bases from V and 8 bases from J; bases unmatched to any gene: 6. There are 15 residues in the CDR3. CDR1 DFQATT and CDR2 SNEGSKA come from the germline V gene (reference sequence). CDR3 nucleotide sequence: TGCAGTGCTAGCCTACCGGGACAGGGGGATTCACCCCTCCACTTT. Protein: CSASLPGQGDSPLHF.

This clonotype was observed a few times. The J gene is TRBJ1-2, the V gene TRBV27; D unresolved. Germline V gives CDR1 MNHEY, CDR2 SMNVEV (reference sequence). The CDR3 spans 13 residues. V lost 3 bases to trimming and J lost 3 bases, with 8 bases between them. CDR3 residues: CASSFGVDYGYTF. CDR3 coding DNA: TGTGCCAGCAGTTTCGGAGTGGACTATGGCTACACCTTC.

This chain connects TRBV12-3 or TRBV12-4 to TRBJ2-5; the D gene is possibly TRBD1 (5 bases). The V and J ends lost 3 bases and 2 bases respectively, with 7 bases between them. This CDR3 region has 13 residues. CDR3 coding DNA: TGTGCCAGCAGTTTTGACAGTCAAGAGACCCAGTACTTC. It yields the protein CASSFDSQETQYF.

This clonotype has at least ten counts. The chain combines TRBV14 with TRBJ2-2; 8 bases match TRBD2. Germline V gene sequence: CDR1 SGHDN, CDR2 FVKESK. V was pared by 0 bases and J by 5 bases, with 5 bases of the junction left unmatched. The CDR3 is made up of 16 amino acids. The CDR3 sequence is CASSQERGGRTGELFF. For the CDR3, the DNA is TGTGCCAGCAGCCAAGAACGGGGGGGCCGGACCGGGGAGCTGTTTTTT.

This clonotype was found many times. The CDR3 nucleotides are TGCGCCAGCAGCCAAGAACGGGCGGCGTACAATGAGCAGTTCTTC. Translated, it gives CASSQERAAYNEQFF. The chain links TRBV4-1 to TRBJ2-1; D uncertain. CDR3 size: 15 residues. Germline assignment: CDR1 MGHRA and CDR2 YSYEKL. V lost 0 bases to trimming and J lost 4 bases, with 10 bases between them.

This clonotype came up a few times. J is TRBJ1-4 and V is TRBV27; no clear D gene. The germline V and J ends were trimmed by 2 bases and 7 bases, with 14 bases remaining between them. CDR1 and CDR2 (germline): MNHEY, SMNVEV (reference sequence). The CDR3 runs 15 residues. The CDR3 DNA is TGTGCCAGCAGTTTAGTCCCCGAACTGGGTGAAAAACTGTTTTTT. Protein sequence: CASSLVPELGEKLFF.

V usage is TRBV15 and J usage is TRBJ2-7; 9 positions agree with TRBD1. The V gene's germline CDR1 is LNHNV and CDR2 YYDKDF (reference sequence). Trimming cost V 2 bases and J 4 bases; bases outside gene matches: 6. This CDR3 comprises 15 residues. The CDR3 bases are TGTGCCACCAGCAGAACTACAGGGGGCCGGTACGAGCAGTACGTC. This codes for CATSRTTGGRYEQYV.

This clonotype was counted ten times or more. The rearrangement uses TRBV20-1 and TRBJ2-7; 7 bases map to TRBD2. The junction had 10 bases not matched to a gene; V was cut back by 1 base and J by 4 bases. Germline V lookup: CDR1 DFQATT, CDR2 SNEGSKA (reference sequence). The CDR3 has 15 residues. The CDR3, as DNA: TGCAGTGCTAGAGGGGGGGGGACCGACCTTTACGAGCAGTACTTC. This gives the protein CSARGGGTDLYEQYF.

This clonotype has a count of ten or more. The chain couples TRBV5-1 to TRBJ2-2; D ambiguous. The V gene lost 0 bases and the J gene lost 0 bases, with 9 bases spanning the gap. CDR3 size: 16 residues. Germline V gives CDR1 SGHRS, CDR2 YFSETQ. CDR3 in DNA: TGCGCCAGCAGCTTGGGACGGTTCGCGAACACCGGGGAGCTGTTTTTT. Translation gives CASSLGRFANTGELFF.

This clonotype was detected a few times. This rearrangement joins TRBV5-1 to TRBJ2-5; 11 positions agree with TRBD1. The CDR3 totals 15 residues. V shed 3 bases, J shed 4 bases, and the junction held 5 bases outside the gene matches. Germline V gene sequence: CDR1 SGHRS, CDR2 YFSETQ. CDR3 nucleotide sequence: TGCGCCAGCAGCTCTCCGGGACAGGGGGTAGAGACCCAGTACTTC. Translating it yields CASSSPGQGVETQYF.

This clonotype came up many times. The chain joins TRBV11-2 to TRBJ2-1; 12 nucleotides line up with TRBD2. J lost 9 bases, V lost 5 bases, and 8 bases had no gene match. The CDR3 has 15 amino acids. CDR1 SGHAT and CDR2 FQNNGV come from the germline V gene. This CDR3 reads CASSLGTSGLGEQFF. The CDR3 DNA reads TGTGCCAGCAGCCTCGGGACTAGCGGGCTTGGTGAGCAGTTCTTC.

This clonotype was recorded once. The chain combines TRBV2 with TRBJ2-7; D not certain. From germline, CDR1 is SNHLY and CDR2 FYNNEI. V lost 4 bases and J lost 0, with 7 bases in between. The CDR3 totals 13 residues. The CDR3 DNA reads TGTGCCAGCAGTGGGTACAGCTCCTACGAGCAGTACTTC. Translating it yields CASSGYSSYEQYF.